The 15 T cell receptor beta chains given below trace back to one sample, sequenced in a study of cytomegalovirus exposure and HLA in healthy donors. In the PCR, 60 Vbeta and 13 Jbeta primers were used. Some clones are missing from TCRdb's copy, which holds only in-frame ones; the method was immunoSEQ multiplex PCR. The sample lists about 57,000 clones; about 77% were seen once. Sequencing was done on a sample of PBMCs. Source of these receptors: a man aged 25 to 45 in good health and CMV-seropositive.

The CDR3 here is CASSQVEVGGSETQYF. For the CDR3, the DNA is TGCGCCAGCAGCCAAGTGGAGGTTGGGGGGTCCGAGACCCAGTACTTC. V usage is TRBV4-1 and J usage is TRBJ2-5, with D perhaps matching TRBD2 (6 bases). This CDR3 has 16 residues. Looked up from germline, CDR1 is MGHRA and CDR2 is YSYEKL. The V gene lost 1 base and the J gene lost 5 bases, with 17 bases spanning the gap.

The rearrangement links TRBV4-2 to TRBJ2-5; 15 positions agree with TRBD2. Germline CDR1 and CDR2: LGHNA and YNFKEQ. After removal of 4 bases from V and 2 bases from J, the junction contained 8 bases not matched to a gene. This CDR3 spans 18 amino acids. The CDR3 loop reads CASSPAGLAGGGQETQYF. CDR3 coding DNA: TGTGCCAGCAGCCCCGCCGGACTAGCGGGGGGGGGACAAGAGACCCAGTACTTC.

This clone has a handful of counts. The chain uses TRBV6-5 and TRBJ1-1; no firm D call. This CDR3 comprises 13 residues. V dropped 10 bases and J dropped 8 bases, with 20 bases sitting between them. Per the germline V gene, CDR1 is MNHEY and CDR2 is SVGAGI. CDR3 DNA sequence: TGTGCCACCCCAGGCCGTGCTTTAAAGGAAGCTTTCTTT. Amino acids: CATPGRALKEAFF.

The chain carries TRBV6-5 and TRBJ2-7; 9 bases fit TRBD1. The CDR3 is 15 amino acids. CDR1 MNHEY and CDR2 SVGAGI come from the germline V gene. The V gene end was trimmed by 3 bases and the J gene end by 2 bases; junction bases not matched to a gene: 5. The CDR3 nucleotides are TGTGCCAGCAGTTATACCGGGACAGGGCCCTACGAGCAGTACTTC. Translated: CASSYTGTGPYEQYF.

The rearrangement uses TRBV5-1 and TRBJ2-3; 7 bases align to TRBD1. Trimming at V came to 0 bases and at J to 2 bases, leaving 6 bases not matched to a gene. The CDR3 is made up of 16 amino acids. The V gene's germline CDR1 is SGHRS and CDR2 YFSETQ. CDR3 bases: TGCGCCAGCAGCTTGGGGGTCAGGGGGTCCACAGATACGCAGTATTTT. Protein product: CASSLGVRGSTDTQYF.

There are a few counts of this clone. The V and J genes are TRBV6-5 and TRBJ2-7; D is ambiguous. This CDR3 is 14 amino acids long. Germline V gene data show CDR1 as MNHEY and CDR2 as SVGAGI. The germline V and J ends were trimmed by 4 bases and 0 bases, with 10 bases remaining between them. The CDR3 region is CASSSLISSYEQYF. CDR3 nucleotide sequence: TGTGCCAGCAGTTCCCTTATCAGCTCCTACGAGCAGTACTTC.

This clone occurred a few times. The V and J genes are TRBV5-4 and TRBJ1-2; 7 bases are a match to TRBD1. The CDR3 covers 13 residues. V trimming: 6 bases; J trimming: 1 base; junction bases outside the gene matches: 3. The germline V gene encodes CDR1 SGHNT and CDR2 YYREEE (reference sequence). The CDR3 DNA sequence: TGTGCCAGCATAAACAGGGGTAACTATGGCTACACCTTC. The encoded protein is CASINRGNYGYTF.

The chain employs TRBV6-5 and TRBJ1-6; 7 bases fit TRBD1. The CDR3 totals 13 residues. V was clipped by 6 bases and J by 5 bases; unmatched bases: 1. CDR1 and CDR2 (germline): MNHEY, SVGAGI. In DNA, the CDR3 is TGTGCCAGCAGGGGACAGAATAATTCACCCCTCCACTTT. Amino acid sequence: CASRGQNNSPLHF.

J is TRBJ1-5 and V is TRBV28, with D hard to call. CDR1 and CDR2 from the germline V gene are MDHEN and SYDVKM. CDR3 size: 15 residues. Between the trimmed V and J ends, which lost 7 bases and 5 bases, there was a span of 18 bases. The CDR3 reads CASTLDGVNDQPQHF. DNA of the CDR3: TGTGCCAGCACCCTGGACGGGGTAAATGATCAGCCCCAGCATTTT. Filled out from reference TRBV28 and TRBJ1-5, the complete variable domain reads DVKVTQSSRYLVKRTGEKVFLECVQDMDHENMFWYRQDPGLGLRLIYFSYDVKMKEKGDIPEGYSVSREKKERFSLILESASTNQTSMYLCASTLDGVNDQPQHFGDGTRLSIL.

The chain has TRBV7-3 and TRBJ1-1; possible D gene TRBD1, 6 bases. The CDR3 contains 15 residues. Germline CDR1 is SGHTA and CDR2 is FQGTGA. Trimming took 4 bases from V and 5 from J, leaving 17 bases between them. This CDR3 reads CASSSNWGGGTEAFF. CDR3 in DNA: TGTGCCAGCAGCTCCAACTGGGGAGGGGGGACTGAAGCTTTCTTT. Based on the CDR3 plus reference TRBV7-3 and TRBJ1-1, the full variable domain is GAGVSQTPSNKVTEKGKYVELRCDPISGHTALYWYRQSLGQGPEFLIYFQGTGAADDSGLPNDRFFAVRPEGSVSTLKIQRTERGDSAVYLCASSSNWGGGTEAFFGQGTRLTVV.

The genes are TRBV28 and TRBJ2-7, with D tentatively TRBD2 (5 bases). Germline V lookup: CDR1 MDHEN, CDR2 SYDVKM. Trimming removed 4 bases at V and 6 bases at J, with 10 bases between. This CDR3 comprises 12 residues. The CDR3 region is CASSSQAGEQYF. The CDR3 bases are TGTGCCAGCAGTTCTCAGGCGGGCGAGCAGTACTTC. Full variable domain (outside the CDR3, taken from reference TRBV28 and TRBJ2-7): DVKVTQSSRYLVKRTGEKVFLECVQDMDHENMFWYRQDPGLGLRLIYFSYDVKMKEKGDIPEGYSVSREKKERFSLILESASTNQTSMYLCASSSQAGEQYFGPGTRLTVT.

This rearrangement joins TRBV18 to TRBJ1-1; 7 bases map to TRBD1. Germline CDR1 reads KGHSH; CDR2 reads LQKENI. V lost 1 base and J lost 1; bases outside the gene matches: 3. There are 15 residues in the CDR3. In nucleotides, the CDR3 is TGTGCCAGCTCACCACGCGGGACAGCGAACACTGAAGCTTTCTTT. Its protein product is CASSPRGTANTEAFF.

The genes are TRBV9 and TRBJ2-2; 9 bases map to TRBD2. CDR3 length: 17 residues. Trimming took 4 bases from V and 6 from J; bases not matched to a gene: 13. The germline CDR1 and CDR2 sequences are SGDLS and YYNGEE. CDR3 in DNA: TGTGCCAGCAGCCCAGAGGTTAGCGGGGGTTTCTCCGGGGAGCTGTTTTTT. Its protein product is CASSPEVSGGFSGELFF.

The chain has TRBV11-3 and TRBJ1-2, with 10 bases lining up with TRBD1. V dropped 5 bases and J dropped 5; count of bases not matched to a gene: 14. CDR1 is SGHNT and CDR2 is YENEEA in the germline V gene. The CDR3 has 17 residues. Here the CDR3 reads CASSNRDRGTSYYGYTF. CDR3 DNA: TGTGCCAGCAGCAACCGGGACAGGGGCACCTCCTATTATGGCTACACCTTC.

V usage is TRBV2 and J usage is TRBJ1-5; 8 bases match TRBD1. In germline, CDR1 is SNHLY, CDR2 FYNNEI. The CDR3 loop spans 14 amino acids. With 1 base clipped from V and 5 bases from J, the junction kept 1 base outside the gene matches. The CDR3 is CASSEGQGHQPQHF. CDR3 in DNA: TGTGCCAGCAGTGAAGGACAGGGGCATCAGCCCCAGCATTTT.